These 29 T cell receptor beta chains were all obtained from the same sample, sequenced in a study of cytomegalovirus exposure and HLA in healthy donors. The PCR employed 60 Vbeta primers together with 13 Jbeta primers. Profiled with immunoSEQ multiplex PCR; TCRdb holds only in-frame clones, not every one. The data contain about 150,000 clones, 85% of them singletons. Sequenced: PBMCs. The origin of the receptors is a woman aged 18-35 years in good health and CMV-seronegative.

The chain links TRBV5-1 to TRBJ1-3; no definite D call. With 7 bases removed from V and 2 bases from J, the gap between germline ends came to 10 bases. The CDR3 consists of 13 residues. Germline CDR1 is SGHRS and CDR2 is YFSETQ. The CDR3: CASCLEAGNTIYF. CDR3 sequence (DNA): TGCGCCAGCTGTTTAGAGGCTGGAAACACCATATATTTT.

The rearrangement links TRBV28 to TRBJ2-1, with 9 bases lining up with TRBD1. The CDR3 is made up of 15 amino acids. V lost 8 bases, J lost 3 bases, and 8 bases stayed unmatched. Germline V gene lookup returns CDR1 MDHEN and CDR2 SYDVKM. In DNA, the CDR3 is TGTGCCAGCCAGCCTTGGGACAGGGTCTACAATGAGCAGTTCTTC. Translating gives CASQPWDRVYNEQFF.

The chain has TRBV2 and TRBJ2-2; D is undetermined. The CDR3 consists of 13 residues. The ends were cut back, 4 bases at V and 2 bases at J, with 5 bases in the middle. Germline V gene lookup returns CDR1 SNHLY and CDR2 FYNNEI. CDR3 loop: CASSVINTGELFF. DNA for the CDR3: TGTGCCAGCAGTGTAATAAACACCGGGGAGCTGTTTTTT.

The rearrangement uses TRBV29-1 and TRBJ1-1, with D perhaps matching TRBD1 (5 bases). The CDR3 extends over 11 amino acids. Germline values: CDR1 SQVTM, CDR2 ANQGSEA. Trimming cost V 5 bases and J 7 bases, with 11 bases left between them. The CDR3 sequence is CSVWTRLEAFF. DNA for the CDR3: TGCAGCGTTTGGACACGCCTTGAAGCTTTCTTT.

V usage is TRBV4-3 and J usage is TRBJ1-2, with 9 bases fitting TRBD1. Germline values: CDR1 LGHNA, CDR2 YSLEER. There are 14 residues in the CDR3. The trim removed 3 bases at V and 4 bases at J, leaving 3 bases unmatched. CDR3 amino acids: CASSQGDRAYGYTF. CDR3 coding DNA: TGCGCCAGCAGCCAGGGGGACAGGGCCTATGGCTACACCTTC.

This chain uses TRBV21-1 with TRBJ2-5; TRBD2 was called by the table and not checked on the DNA. TRBV21-1 is deemed a pseudogene. The CDR3 covers 18 residues. The CDR3 loop is CASSKGLAEVRGDETQYF. The CDR3 nucleotides are TGTGCCAGCAGCAAAGGACTAGCGGAGGTCCGGGGGGATGAGACCCAGTACTTC.

About this clone: The same CDR3 can be traced to other DNA sequences in this sample. This chain joins TRBV28 and TRBJ1-2; D uncertain. The CDR3 has 13 amino acids. Trimming cost V 3 bases and J 4 bases, with 9 bases left between them. CDR1 and CDR2 (germline): MDHEN, SYDVKM. The CDR3 reads CASSLVAGYGYTF. The CDR3 DNA follows: TGTGCCAGCAGTTTGGTCGCAGGCTATGGCTACACCTTC.

The chain uses TRBV4-3 and TRBJ1-2; 7 bases fit TRBD1. V shed 2 bases, J shed 7 bases, and the junction held 7 bases outside the gene matches. This CDR3 region has 14 residues. Germline V gives CDR1 LGHNA, CDR2 YSLEER. Here the CDR3 reads CASSQNLRDSGYTF. For the CDR3, the DNA is TGCGCCAGCAGCCAAAACCTCCGGGACAGTGGCTACACCTTC.

The J gene is TRBJ2-4, the V gene TRBV7-9, with 10 bases fitting TRBD1. The CDR3 runs 17 residues. Germline-derived CDR1 and CDR2 are SEHNR and FQNEAQ (reference sequence). Unmatched junction bases numbered 11, after V lost 4 bases and J lost 5 bases. The CDR3 sequence is CASSSTLIGQGENIQYF. In DNA form, the CDR3 reads TGTGCCAGCAGCTCCACATTAATCGGACAGGGGGAAAACATTCAGTACTTC.

The gene calls are TRBV12-5 and TRBJ1-2; 9 bases agree with TRBD1. The J segment lost 6 bases and the V segment lost 3 bases, leaving 2 bases of the junction unmatched. The germline gives CDR1 LGHNT, CDR2 FRNRAP. The CDR3 sequence is 13 residues long. The CDR3, as DNA: TGTGCTAGTGGTTTAGGGACAGGGAATGGCTACACCTTC. It is translated as CASGLGTGNGYTF.

This clone was picked up a small number of times. The same CDR3 can be traced to other DNA sequences in this sample. The chain carries TRBV28 and TRBJ1-2; tentative D call: TRBD1 (5 bases). The V gene lost 2 bases and the J gene lost 4 bases, with 5 bases spanning the gap. The CDR3 length is 12 residues. Germline values: CDR1 MDHEN, CDR2 SYDVKM. CDR3 DNA: TGTGCCAGCAGTTTAACAGGCTATGGCTACACCTTC. Its translation is CASSLTGYGYTF.

This chain links TRBV19 with TRBJ2-2; D may be TRBD2 (6 bases). The germline gives CDR1 LNHDA, CDR2 SQIVND (reference sequence). This CDR3 region has 16 residues. V was cut by 6 bases and J by 12 bases, with 26 bases left in between. The CDR3 nucleotides read TGTGCCAGTAGCGGGAGTTTTCGTGAACACCGGGCGAAGCTGTTTTTT. Protein: CASSGSFREHRAKLFF.

V usage is TRBV5-1 and J usage is TRBJ2-7, with TRBD1 matching over 12 bases. The CDR3 length is 17 residues. After removal of 4 bases from V and 3 bases from J, the junction contained 11 bases not matched to a gene. Per the germline V gene, CDR1 is SGHRS and CDR2 is YFSETQ. As DNA, the CDR3 is TGCGCCAGCAGCCCGGGGACAGGGGGCGAAGTACACTACGAGCAGTACTTC. It specifies CASSPGTGGEVHYEQYF. Drawing the rest from reference TRBV5-1 and TRBJ2-7, the complete variable domain is KAGVTQTPRYLIKTRGQQVTLSCSPISGHRSVSWYQQTPGQGLQFLFEYFSETQRNKGNFPGRFSGRQFSNSRSEMNVSTLELGDSALYLCASSPGTGGEVHYEQYFGPGTRLTVT.

The rearrangement joins TRBV18 to TRBJ1-2; D unclear. This CDR3 has 13 amino acids. Germline lookup yields CDR1 KGHSH and CDR2 LQKENI. The V gene lost 3 bases and the J gene lost 9 bases, with 14 bases spanning the gap. CDR3 sequence reads: CASSPTGDESYTF. CDR3 sequence (DNA): TGTGCCAGCTCACCTACCGGGGATGAGAGCTACACCTTC.

The V call is TRBV4-1, the J call TRBJ2-3, with D hard to call. CDR3 length: 13 residues. Germline V gene data show CDR1 as MGHRA and CDR2 as YSYEKL. V was shortened by 6 bases and J by 6 bases, with 13 bases between the two germline ends. The CDR3 here is CASSSLGPDTQYF. In DNA form, the CDR3 reads TGCGCCAGCAGTTCCCTGGGCCCCGATACGCAGTATTTT.

As for this clone: The junction departs from the called germline gene at one end, perhaps through a read error. The gene calls are TRBV6-1 and TRBJ1-5; D unclear. The CDR3 runs to 14 residues. Germline values: CDR1 MNHNS, CDR2 SASEGT. CDR3 DNA sequence: TGTGCCAGTAGTGCGGTAAATAGCAATCAGCCCCAGCATTTT. This codes for CASSAVNSNQPQHF.

The rearrangement uses TRBV7-2 and TRBJ2-2, with 9 bases that match TRBD2. Germline CDR1 is SGHTA and CDR2 is FQGNSA. The trim removed 3 bases at V and 3 bases at J, leaving 5 bases unmatched. The CDR3 contains 16 residues. The CDR3 loop is CASSFYRGGDTGELFF. Here the CDR3 DNA reads TGTGCCAGCAGCTTTTATCGCGGGGGGGACACCGGGGAGCTGTTTTTT.

The chain has TRBV4-3 and TRBJ2-3, with 7 bases identical to TRBD2. The CDR3 consists of 18 residues. The germline gives CDR1 LGHNA, CDR2 YSLEER. Germline trimming cut 7 bases from V and 3 bases from J; bases unmatched to any gene: 19. The CDR3 nucleotides read TGCGCCAGCATCCCACTGGGGGGGAGGGCCTGGGTGACAGATACGCAGTATTTT. Protein product: CASIPLGGRAWVTDTQYF.

J is TRBJ1-5 and V is TRBV30; TRBD1 agrees at 9 bases. J lost 1 base, V lost 1 base, and 8 bases had no gene match. This CDR3 comprises 17 residues. The germline gives CDR1 GTSNPN, CDR2 SVGIG (reference sequence). This chain's CDR3 is CAWSGGQGSLSNQPQHF. In nucleotides, the CDR3 is TGTGCCTGGAGTGGGGGACAGGGATCCTTGAGCAATCAGCCCCAGCATTTT.

This clone has just one count. The rearrangement uses TRBV7-8 and TRBJ2-2, with 11 bases that match TRBD2. The J segment lost 4 bases and the V segment lost 4 bases, leaving 5 bases of the junction unmatched. This CDR3 contains 16 residues. Germline V lookup: CDR1 SGHVS, CDR2 FQNEAQ. The CDR3 reads CASSSRLAGLTGELFF. In DNA, the CDR3 is TGTGCCAGCAGCTCAAGACTAGCGGGACTCACCGGGGAGCTGTTTTTT.

The V gene is TRBV5-5, the J gene TRBJ2-7; 14 positions agree with TRBD2. Germline lookup yields CDR1 SGHKS and CDR2 YYEKEE (reference sequence). Germline trimming cut 2 bases from V and 4 bases from J; bases unmatched to any gene: 8. CDR3 length: 17 amino acids. The CDR3 coding sequence is TGTGCCAGCAGCTTAGGGACTAGCGGGAGTTTCACATACGAGCAGTACTTC. Translating it yields CASSLGTSGSFTYEQYF.

V and J are TRBV9 and TRBJ2-5; the D is unclear. The length of the CDR3 is 14 residues. V was pared by 4 bases and J by 5 bases, with 15 bases between. CDR1 and CDR2 (germline): SGDLS, YYNGEE. The CDR3 is CASSSYEVGETQYF. CDR3 bases: TGTGCCAGCAGCTCATATGAGGTTGGGGAGACCCAGTACTTC.

V gene TRBV5-1 combines with J gene TRBJ2-7; 9 bases agree with TRBD2. The germline CDR1 and CDR2 sequences are SGHRS and YFSETQ. The J segment lost 6 bases and the V segment lost 4 bases, leaving 11 bases of the junction unmatched. This CDR3 spans 15 amino acids. CDR3 loop: CASSPPGLAGIEQYF. In DNA form, the CDR3 reads TGCGCCAGCAGCCCACCGGGACTAGCTGGAATCGAGCAGTACTTC.

CDR3 residues: CASSEWGGPNEKLFF. CDR3 DNA sequence: TGTGCCAGCAGTGAATGGGGGGGCCCTAATGAAAAACTGTTTTTT. V is TRBV25-1 and J is TRBJ1-4, with a tentative D call TRBD1 (6 bases). The CDR3 is made up of 15 amino acids. CDR1 MGHDK and CDR2 SYGVNS come from the germline V gene. Trimming shortened V by 1 base and J by 3 bases, and 9 bases separated the two germline ends. Complete variable domain (other parts from reference TRBV25-1 and TRBJ1-4): EADIYQTPRYLVIGTGKKITLECSQTMGHDKMYWYQQDPGMELHLIHYSYGVNSTEKGDLSSESTVSRIRTEHFPLTLESARPSHTSQYLCASSEWGGPNEKLFFGSGTQLSVL.

The chain couples TRBV11-3 to TRBJ1-1, with D tentatively TRBD1 (5 bases). The CDR3 sequence is 14 residues long. V was shortened by 0 bases and J by 7 bases, with 12 bases between the two germline ends. The germline V gene has CDR1 SGHNT and CDR2 YENEEA. The CDR3 region has the DNA TGTGCCAGCAGCTTAGATCTACGGGGGGGTGAAGCTTTCTTT. It specifies CASSLDLRGGEAFF.

The chain uses TRBV7-6 and TRBJ2-3; 12 bases match TRBD2. This CDR3 comprises 19 residues. Germline trimming cut 1 base from V and 6 bases from J; bases unmatched to any gene: 14. Germline V CDR1 and CDR2: SGHVS, FNYEAQ. The CDR3: CASSLVEASGRAHSDTQYF. The CDR3 DNA reads TGTGCCAGCAGCTTAGTCGAGGCTAGCGGGAGGGCCCACTCCGATACGCAGTATTTT.

The gene calls are TRBV10-3 and TRBJ2-7, with 9 bases matching TRBD2. The CDR3 is 16 residues long. V shed 1 base, J shed 0 bases, and the junction held 4 bases outside the gene matches. CDR1 ENHRY and CDR2 SYGVKD come from the germline V gene. CDR3 residues: CAISELGGRASYEQYF. The DNA of the CDR3 is TGTGCCATCAGTGAGTTAGGCGGGAGGGCCTCCTACGAGCAGTACTTC.

On this clone itself: The sample has other DNA sequences that encode this CDR3 too. The V call is TRBV6-1, the J call TRBJ1-1, with D uncertain. The CDR3 is 15 amino acids. Germline loops: CDR1 MNHNS, CDR2 SASEGT. The V gene lost 6 bases and the J gene lost 4 bases, with 18 bases spanning the gap. The CDR3: CASSEITQGSTEAFF. The CDR3 coding sequence is TGTGCCAGCAGCGAGATTACACAAGGGAGCACTGAAGCTTTCTTT.

The J gene is TRBJ2-7, the V gene TRBV11-2; D unresolved. Germline CDR1 reads SGHAT; CDR2 reads FQNNGV. This CDR3 contains 13 residues. The V end lost 1 base, the J end lost 3 bases, and 7 bases lay between the germline ends. The CDR3 sequence is CASSLGPGYEQYF. The CDR3 coding sequence is TGTGCCAGCAGCTTAGGCCCAGGCTACGAGCAGTACTTC.